This TCR beta chain was captured in a study of Ad26.COV2.S vaccination and SARS-CoV-2 variants. Study-wide context: Ad26.COV2.S shots went into the muscle once or twice, 56 days apart. The study's findings and limits: The study found higher spike-specific TCR breadth in vaccine than placebo recipients.

The treatment was: roughly 19 received Ad26.COV2.S at low or high dose, single or two shots; 5 received placebo; per-sample allocation not given. Day 63 following the first vaccine or placebo injection was when the samples were taken. Germline V lookup: CDR1 SEHNR, CDR2 FQNEAQ (reference sequence). This CDR3 is built from 13 residues. V gave up 1 base and J gave up 4 bases, with 7 bases separating them. On this clone itself: The antigen remains undetermined.

This table comes from immunoSEQ multiplex PCR, and its TCRdb copy is limited to in-frame clones, with some not included. The sample records about 350,000 clones, 85% to 90% being singletons. This specimen consisted of peripheral blood, obtained in a trial of Ad26.COV2.S vaccine versus placebo. The TCR sequence derives from a person aged 18 to 59 who received the Ad26.COV2.S COVID-19 vaccine or a placebo. The chain couples TRBV7-9 to TRBJ1-2; D call uncertain. The CDR3 spells CASSLVVAYGYTF. The CDR3 region has the DNA TGTGCCAGCAGCTTAGTAGTAGCCTATGGCTACACCTTC.